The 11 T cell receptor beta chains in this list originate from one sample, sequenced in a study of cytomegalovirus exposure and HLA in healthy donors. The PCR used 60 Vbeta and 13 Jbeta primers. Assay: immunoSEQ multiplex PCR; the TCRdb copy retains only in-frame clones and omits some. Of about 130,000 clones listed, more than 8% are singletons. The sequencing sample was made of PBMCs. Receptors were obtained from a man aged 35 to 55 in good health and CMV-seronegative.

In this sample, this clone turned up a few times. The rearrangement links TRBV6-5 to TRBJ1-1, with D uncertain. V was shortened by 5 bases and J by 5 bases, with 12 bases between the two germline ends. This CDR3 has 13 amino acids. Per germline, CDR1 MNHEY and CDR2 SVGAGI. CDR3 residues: CASSEARGTEAFF. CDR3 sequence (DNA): TGTGCCAGCAGTGAAGCGCGGGGAACTGAAGCTTTCTTT.

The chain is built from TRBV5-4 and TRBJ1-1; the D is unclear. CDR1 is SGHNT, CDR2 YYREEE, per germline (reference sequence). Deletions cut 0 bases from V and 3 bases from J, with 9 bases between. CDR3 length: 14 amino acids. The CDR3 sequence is CASSLAGAYTEAFF. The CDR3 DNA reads TGTGCCAGCAGCTTGGCCGGAGCGTACACTGAAGCTTTCTTT.

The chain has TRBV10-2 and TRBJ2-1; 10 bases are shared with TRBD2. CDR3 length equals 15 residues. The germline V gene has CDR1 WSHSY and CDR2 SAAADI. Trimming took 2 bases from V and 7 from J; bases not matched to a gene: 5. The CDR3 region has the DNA TGCGCCAGCAGTGAGGCTAGCGGGGGCCCGAATGAGCAGTTCTTC. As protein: CASSEASGGPNEQFF.

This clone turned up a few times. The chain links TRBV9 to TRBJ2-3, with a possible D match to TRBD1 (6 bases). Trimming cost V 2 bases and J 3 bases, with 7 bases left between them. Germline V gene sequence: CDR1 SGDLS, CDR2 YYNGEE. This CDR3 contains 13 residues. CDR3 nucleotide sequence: TGTGCCAGCAGCGTCGGACAGACAGATACGCAGTATTTT. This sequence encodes CASSVGQTDTQYF.

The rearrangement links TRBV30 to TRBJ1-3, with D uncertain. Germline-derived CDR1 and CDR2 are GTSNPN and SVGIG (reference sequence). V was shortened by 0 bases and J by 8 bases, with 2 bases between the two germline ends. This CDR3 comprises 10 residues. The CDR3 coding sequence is TGTGCCTGGAGTGTCGACACCATATATTTT. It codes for CAWSVDTIYF.

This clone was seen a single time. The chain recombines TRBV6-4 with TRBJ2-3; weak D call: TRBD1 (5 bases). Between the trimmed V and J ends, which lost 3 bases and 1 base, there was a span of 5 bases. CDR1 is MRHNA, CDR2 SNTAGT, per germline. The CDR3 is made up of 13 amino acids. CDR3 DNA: TGTGCCAGCAGTGAGGGGCGCACAGATACGCAGTATTTT. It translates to CASSEGRTDTQYF.

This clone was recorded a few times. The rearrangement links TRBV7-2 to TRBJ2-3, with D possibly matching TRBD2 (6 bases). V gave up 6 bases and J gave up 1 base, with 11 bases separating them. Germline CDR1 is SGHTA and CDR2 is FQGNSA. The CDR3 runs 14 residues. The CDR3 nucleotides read TGTGCCAGCAGGTACGGGGGAGGCACAGATACGCAGTATTTT. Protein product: CASRYGGGTDTQYF. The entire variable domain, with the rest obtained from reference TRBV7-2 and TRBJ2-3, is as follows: GAGVSQSPSNKVTEKGKDVELRCDPISGHTALYWYRQSLGQGLEFLIYFQGNSAPDKSGLPSDRFSAERTGGSVSTLTIQRTQQEDSAVYLCASRYGGGTDTQYFGPGTRLTVL.

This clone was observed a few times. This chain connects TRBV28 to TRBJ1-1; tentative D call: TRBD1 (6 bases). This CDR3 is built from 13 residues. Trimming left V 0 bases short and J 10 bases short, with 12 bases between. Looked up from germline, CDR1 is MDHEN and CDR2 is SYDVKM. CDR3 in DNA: TGTGCCAGCAGTTTATGGGGACAAATTAGAGCTTTCTTT. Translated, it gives CASSLWGQIRAFF.

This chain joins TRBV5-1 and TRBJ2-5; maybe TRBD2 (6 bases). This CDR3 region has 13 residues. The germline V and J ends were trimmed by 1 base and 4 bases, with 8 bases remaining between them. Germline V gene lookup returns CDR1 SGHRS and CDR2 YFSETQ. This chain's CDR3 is CASSLPGGETQYF. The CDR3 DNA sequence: TGCGCCAGCAGCTTGCCCGGGGGAGAGACCCAGTACTTC.

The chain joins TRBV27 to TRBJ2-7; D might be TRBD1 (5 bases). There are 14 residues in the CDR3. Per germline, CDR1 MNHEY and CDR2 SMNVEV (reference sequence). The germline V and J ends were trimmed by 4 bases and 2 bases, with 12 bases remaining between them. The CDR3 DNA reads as TGTGCCAGCAGTTCCCAGGGCCCTACCTACGAGCAGTACTTC. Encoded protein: CASSSQGPTYEQYF.

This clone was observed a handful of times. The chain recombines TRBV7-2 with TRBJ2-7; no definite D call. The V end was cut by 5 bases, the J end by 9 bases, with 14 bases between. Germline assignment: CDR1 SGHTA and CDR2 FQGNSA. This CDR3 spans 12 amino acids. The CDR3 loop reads CASSAQTWVQYF. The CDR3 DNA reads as TGTGCCAGCAGCGCCCAGACTTGGGTGCAGTACTTC.